The rows below give T cell receptor beta chains drawn from one sample of a study of cytomegalovirus exposure and HLA in healthy donors. Clones were read by immunoSEQ multiplex PCR, and TCRdb kept only the in-frame ones, dropping some. The table has about 130,000 clones, 17% seen once. Sequencing input: PBMCs. All receptors come from a female donor in good health and CMV-seropositive. CDR3s include the opening cysteine and the closing phenylalanine or tryptophan. A D gene is named only where the DNA matches it firmly. Clone sizes are given selectively: once, few, many, or a class where the clone is expanded.

D,size,J,V,DNA,CDR3
-,-,TRBJ1-5,TRBV12-5,TGTGCTAGTGAACTCAGGGGAATCAATCAGCCCCAGCATTTT,CASELRGINQPQHF
-,few,TRBJ1-4,TRBV28,TGTGCCAGCAGTCGGACTAATGAAAAACTGTTTTTT,CASSRTNEKLFF
-,-,TRBJ1-1,TRBV7-9,TGTGCCAGCAGCTTGACAGGAAACACTGAAGCTTTCTTT,CASSLTGNTEAFF
-,few,TRBJ1-5,TRBV6-5,TGTGCCAGCAGTTACTCCTTGGGCCGTCAGCCCCAGCATTTT,CASSYSLGRQPQHF
TRBD1,few,TRBJ1-5,TRBV27,TGTGCCAGCCATGACAGGGGCGGTCAGCCCCAGCATTTT,CASHDRGGQPQHF
-,-,TRBJ1-2,TRBV28,TGTGCCAGCAGTTCCGGGGGGAACCTAAACTATGGCTACACCTTC,CASSSGGNLNYGYTF
TRBD2,few,TRBJ2-1,TRBV10-3,TGTGCCATCAGTGGTACTAGCGGCGCATACAATGAGCAGTTCTTC,CAISGTSGAYNEQFF
TRBD2,few,TRBJ2-7,TRBV13,TGTGCCAGCAGCCAGGGACTAGCGGGATTCTACGAGCAGTACTTC,CASSQGLAGFYEQYF
TRBD1,-,TRBJ1-5,TRBV6-4,TGTGCCAGCAGCCCGACAGGGTATGATGATCAGCCCCAGCATTTT,CASSPTGYDDQPQHF
-,-,TRBJ2-1,TRBV27,TGTGCCAGCAGTTTAGGGCTAGCGATAAATGAGCAGTTCTTC,CASSLGLAINEQFF
TRBD1,few,TRBJ2-7,TRBV9,TGTGCCAGCAGCGTAGCGGGACAGGGAGGCGAGCAGTACTTC,CASSVAGQGGEQYF
-,many,TRBJ1-1,TRBV18,TGTGCCAGCTCACTACACACAGGGAACACTGAAGCTTTCTTT,CASSLHTGNTEAFF
TRBD2,-,TRBJ2-1,TRBV15,TGTGCCACCAGCAGGGATTTAGCGGGAGTTTCCTACAATGAGCAGTTCTTC,CATSRDLAGVSYNEQFF
-,-,TRBJ1-2,TRBV28,TGTGCCAGCAGTTGGGGCAGAGAACGTACGAAGGACTATGGCTACACCTTC,CASSWGRERTKDYGYTF
TRBD1,few,TRBJ1-2,TRBV4-2,TGTGCCAGCAGCCCCAGGGGGTCAGACTACACCTTC,CASSPRGSDYTF
-,-,TRBJ1-6,TRBV4-2,TGTGCCAGCAGCCTCCATAGCTCCTATAATTCACCCCTCCACTTT,CASSLHSSYNSPLHF
-,few,TRBJ2-1,TRBV30,TGTGCCTGGAGTGTATATAGCAATGAGCAGTTCTTC,CAWSVYSNEQFF
-,few,TRBJ2-7,TRBV7-9,TGTGCCAGCAGCTTAGGAGGGGGAGTCTACGAGCAGTACTTC,CASSLGGGVYEQYF
TRBD1,few,TRBJ1-6,TRBV11-3,TGTGCCAGCAGCTCATCCGCCGAGGGACAGGGTAATTCACCCCTCCACTTT,CASSSSAEGQGNSPLHF
-,-,TRBJ2-3,TRBV11-2,TGTGCCAGCAGCTTAGGGGGGTGGGGGGAGCCCTCCACAGATACGCAGTATTTT,CASSLGGWGEPSTDTQYF
TRBD1,few,TRBJ2-7,TRBV6-5,TGTGCCAGCAGTCGCGGGACAGGAGGCGAGCAGTACTTC,CASSRGTGGEQYF
-,medium-sized,TRBJ1-1,TRBV4-2,TGTGCCAGCAGCCCGGGAAGCGCTGAAGCTTTCTTT,CASSPGSAEAFF
-,few,TRBJ2-5,TRBV4-2,TGTGCCAGCAGACAGAAAGAGACCCAGTACTTC,CASRQKETQYF
TRBD1,-,TRBJ1-2,TRBV7-9,TGTGCCAGCAGCAAGACAGGGGACAACTATGGCTACACCTTC,CASSKTGDNYGYTF
-,few,TRBJ2-1,TRBV11-3,TGTGCCAGCAGCTCGGACGGACCCAGCGGGTACAATGAGCAGTTCTTC,CASSSDGPSGYNEQFF
-,-,TRBJ2-7,TRBV11-1,TGTGCCAGCGGTCCAGCCCCGGGGAGGTACTACGAGCAGTACTTC,CASGPAPGRYYEQYF
TRBD1,-,TRBJ2-7,TRBV30,TGTGCCTGGAGTCCCCTTCCGGGACAGGGAAATTACGAGCAGTACTTC,CAWSPLPGQGNYEQYF
TRBD2,few,TRBJ2-1,TRBV13,TGTGCCAGCGCCGGACTAGCGGGATCCCATGAGCAGTTCTTC,CASAGLAGSHEQFF
TRBD2,-,TRBJ2-2,TRBV11-2,TGTGCCAGCAGCCCCCGACTAGCGGGAGAAACCGGGGAGCTGTTTTTT,CASSPRLAGETGELFF
-,few,TRBJ1-1,TRBV2,TGTGCCAGCAGTGACAGGGGTATGAACACTGAAGCTTTCTTT,CASSDRGMNTEAFF
-,few,TRBJ2-7,TRBV6-1,TGTGCCAGCAGTGAAGGGTCGGCCGGGTTTGGCGAGCAGTACTTC,CASSEGSAGFGEQYF
-,-,TRBJ1-2,TRBV7-2,TGTGCCAGCACCCGGCAGGGGTCTAACTATGGCTACACCTTC,CASTRQGSNYGYTF
-,-,TRBJ2-5,TRBV7-2,TGTGCCAGCAGAGCAGGGGGGCAAGAGACCCAGTACTTC,CASRAGGQETQYF
-,-,TRBJ1-2,TRBV2,TGTGCCAGCAGTGAAGGGACAGCCCGGTTGGGTGGCTACACCTTC,CASSEGTARLGGYTF
-,-,TRBJ2-7,TRBV7-8,TGTGCCAGCAGCACAAGAGACATCCTTTACTCCTACGAGCAGTACTTC,CASSTRDILYSYEQYF
-,few,TRBJ2-7,TRBV6-6,TGTGCCAGCAGTTCCCCTACAGGGAACACCTACGAGCAGTACTTC,CASSSPTGNTYEQYF
-,-,TRBJ1-1,TRBV5-1,TGCGCCAGCACGACAGGAGGGAACACTGAAGCTTTCTTT,CASTTGGNTEAFF
-,-,TRBJ2-2,TRBV19,TGTGCCAGTAGTACTCAGGAGGGAGGGGAGCTGTTTTTT,CASSTQEGGELFF
TRBD2,few,TRBJ2-1,TRBV30,TGTGCCTCCCCGTCCCCTAGCGGGGGGGCCGACTACAATGAGCAGTTCTTC,CASPSPSGGADYNEQFF
-,-,TRBJ2-7,TRBV5-5,TGTGCCAGCAGCTTGTCGCCTAAGGGGGGGGCGCCCTACGAGCAGTACTTC,CASSLSPKGGAPYEQYF
-,-,TRBJ2-1,TRBV19,TGTGCCAGTAGTATTAGCGGTACCCTGGGCAATGAGCAGTTCTTC,CASSISGTLGNEQFF
-,-,TRBJ2-3,TRBV29-1,TGCAGCGTTCTTGACAGGAGCACAGATACGCAGTATTTT,CSVLDRSTDTQYF
-,-,TRBJ2-7,TRBV10-3,TGTGCCATCAGTGAGTCGTTGGGGGGCGGGAGCTCCTACGAGCAGTACTTC,CAISESLGGGSSYEQYF
TRBD1,-,TRBJ2-5,TRBV28,TGTGCCAGCACCCAACGGACAGGGGAAAAGACCCAGTACTTC,CASTQRTGEKTQYF
-,-,TRBJ1-1,TRBV7-9,TGTGCCAGCAGCCGACCGGAGGGCACTGAAGCTTTCTTT,CASSRPEGTEAFF
-,few,TRBJ2-2,TRBV27,TGTGCCAGCAGTTTCCCCGGGGCCGGGGAGCTGTTTTTT,CASSFPGAGELFF
-,-,TRBJ2-5,TRBV5-1,TGCGCCAGCAGCTTGAAATACCCTCAGGAGACCCAGTACTTC,CASSLKYPQETQYF
-,few,TRBJ1-1,TRBV5-8,TGTGCCAGCAGCTTGTACAGGGTCACTGAAGCTTTCTTT,CASSLYRVTEAFF
-,few,TRBJ1-1,TRBV6-1,TGTGCCAGCAGTGAGCTTCCTACGGGGACTGAAGCTTTCTTT,CASSELPTGTEAFF